These T cell receptor beta chains were read from a single sample in a study of cytomegalovirus exposure and HLA in healthy donors. Assay used: immunoSEQ multiplex PCR; TCRdb lists only in-frame clones, some missing. The data hold about 85,000 clones, with just over 65% observed a single time. The sample comprised PBMCs. The source is a young man in good health and CMV-seronegative. Both conserved end residues are part of each CDR3. A D gene is named only where the DNA matches it firmly. For some rows the clone size is stated as once, few or many, or as a class when expanded; others skip it.

D	V	J	size	CDR3	DNA
TRBD1	TRBV7-6	TRBJ2-1	once	CASSLVAGTGGGGEQFF	TGTGCCAGCAGCTTAGTTGCCGGGACAGGTGGAGGAGGTGAGCAGTTCTTC
NA	TRBV2	TRBJ1-2	NA	CASRTPRTVGGYTF	TGTGCCAGCAGAACCCCTCGGACAGTCGGGGGCTACACCTTC
TRBD1	TRBV2	TRBJ1-5	NA	CASSLGQANNQPQHF	TGTGCCAGCAGTCTGGGACAGGCAAACAATCAGCCCCAGCATTTT
TRBD2	TRBV2	TRBJ2-7	NA	CASSAPGGREQYF	TGTGCCAGCAGTGCCCCGGGAGGGAGGGAGCAGTACTTC
NA	TRBV4-3	TRBJ1-2	NA	CASSQYSDDTGWGYTF	TGCGCCAGCAGCCAATACAGTGATGATACCGGTTGGGGCTACACCTTC
TRBD1	TRBV4-1	TRBJ1-3	few	CASSQPGGRGNTIYF	TGCGCCAGCAGCCAACCAGGGGGCCGTGGAAACACCATATATTTT
TRBD2	TRBV4-3	TRBJ2-1	few	CASSQEPWQAGARYNEQFF	TGCGCCAGCAGCCAAGAACCCTGGCAAGCGGGGGCCAGGTACAATGAGCAGTTCTTC
TRBD1	TRBV30	TRBJ1-2	NA	CAWSGTGYGYTF	TGTGCCTGGAGTGGGACAGGGTACGGCTACACCTTC
TRBD1	TRBV5-5	TRBJ1-2	NA	CASSEDRGSAPYGYTF	TGTGCCAGCAGCGAGGACAGGGGCTCGGCCCCATATGGCTACACCTTC
NA	TRBV27	TRBJ2-5	NA	CASISRIQGAGQRTQYF	TGTGCCAGCATCTCGCGAATACAGGGAGCCGGCCAAAGGACCCAGTACTTC
NA	TRBV10-3	TRBJ1-1	NA	CAISNSREQTEAFF	TGTGCCATCAGTAACAGCAGGGAACAGACTGAAGCTTTCTTT
NA	TRBV30	TRBJ1-2	few	CAWRTVSALGVGGYTF	TGTGCCTGGAGAACGGTGTCGGCACTAGGAGTTGGGGGCTACACCTTC
NA	TRBV7-8	TRBJ1-6	NA	CASSLGREGISPLHF	TGTGCCAGCAGCTTAGGCAGGGAAGGGATCTCACCCCTCCACTTT
NA	TRBV6-5	TRBJ2-1	NA	CASSYSLTTFYNEQFF	TGTGCCAGCAGTTACTCCCTGACTACCTTTTACAATGAGCAGTTCTTC
NA	TRBV6-5	TRBJ1-4	NA	CASSTVQGPNEKLFF	TGTGCCAGCAGTACCGTACAGGGCCCTAATGAAAAACTGTTTTTT
NA	TRBV5-6	TRBJ1-3	NA	CASSFRQNSGNTIYF	TGTGCCAGCAGCTTTCGACAGAACTCTGGAAACACCATATATTTT
TRBD2	TRBV13	TRBJ2-5	NA	CASSLVSGSAGTQYF	TGTGCCAGCAGCTTAGTTAGCGGGTCTGCAGGGACCCAGTACTTC
TRBD1	TRBV28	TRBJ1-4	NA	CASSLQGAGEKLFF	TGTGCCAGCAGTTTACAGGGGGCAGGGGAAAAACTGTTTTTT
TRBD2	TRBV29-1	TRBJ2-2	NA	CSVGVAGGQGGELFF	TGCAGCGTTGGGGTAGCGGGGGGTCAGGGAGGGGAGCTGTTTTTT
NA	TRBV5-1	TRBJ2-7	few	CASSLVKTELYEEQYF	TGCGCCAGCAGCTTGGTTAAGACGGAGTTATACGAGGAGCAGTACTTC
NA	TRBV19	TRBJ1-2	few	CASSIVGNANYGYTF	TGTGCCAGTAGTATAGTCGGTAACGCTAACTATGGCTACACCTTC
TRBD2	TRBV2	TRBJ2-3	NA	CASTHYSGRALGDTQYF	TGTGCCAGCACCCATTATAGCGGGAGGGCCTTGGGAGATACGCAGTATTTT
NA	TRBV7-2	TRBJ1-4	NA	CASSLYRATTNEKLFF	TGTGCCAGCAGCTTGTACAGGGCGACAACTAATGAAAAACTGTTTTTT
TRBD1	TRBV7-3	TRBJ2-5	NA	CASSYRGQETQYF	TGTGCCAGCAGCTACAGGGGTCAAGAGACCCAGTACTTC
TRBD1	TRBV15	TRBJ2-5	NA	CATSQGTGGGETQYF	TGTGCCACCAGCCAAGGGACAGGGGGCGGTGAGACCCAGTACTTC
TRBD2	TRBV4-1	TRBJ2-7	NA	CASSLLAGDYEQYF	TGCGCCAGCAGCCTATTAGCGGGAGACTACGAGCAGTACTTC
NA	TRBV9	TRBJ2-7	NA	CASSVAADYEQYF	TGTGCCAGCAGCGTAGCAGCGGACTACGAGCAGTACTTC
TRBD1	TRBV7-9	TRBJ1-2	NA	CASSVGTGGGYTF	TGTGCCAGCAGCGTCGGGACAGGGGGTGGCTACACCTTC
NA	TRBV28	TRBJ1-2	few	CASSSGGTAGYTF	TGTGCCAGCAGTTCCGGTGGAACAGCTGGCTACACCTTC
TRBD1	TRBV7-2	TRBJ1-5	few	CASSLDRDYQPQHF	TGTGCCAGCAGCCTGGACAGGGACTATCAGCCCCAGCATTTT
NA	TRBV6-5	TRBJ2-2	few	CASSYSQGNTGELFF	TGTGCCAGCAGTTACAGCCAGGGCAACACCGGGGAGCTGTTTTTT
TRBD1	TRBV27	TRBJ1-2	NA	CASSSPTTGETF	TGTGCCAGCAGTTCCCCGACGACAGGGGAGACCTTC
TRBD1	TRBV27	TRBJ1-1	NA	CASARTGNTEAFF	TGTGCCAGCGCTCGGACAGGGAACACTGAAGCTTTCTTT
TRBD1	TRBV6-6	TRBJ2-3	NA	CASSATGSTDTQYF	TGTGCCAGCAGCGCGACAGGGAGCACAGATACGCAGTATTTT
TRBD1	TRBV30	TRBJ2-7	NA	CAWTYGTGGYEQYF	TGTGCCTGGACTTACGGGACAGGGGGCTACGAGCAGTACTTC
TRBD1	TRBV25-1	TRBJ1-2	NA	CASTRTGRTYGYTF	TGTGCCAGCACTCGGACAGGACGGACCTATGGCTACACCTTC
NA	TRBV27	TRBJ2-5	NA	CASSLQSHQETQYF	TGTGCCAGCAGCCTACAGAGCCACCAAGAGACCCAGTACTTC
NA	TRBV23-1	TRBJ1-6	NA	CASSRTPSGVYNSPLHF	TGCGCCAGCAGTCGTACCCCCTCGGGGGTCTATAATTCACCCCTCCACTTT
TRBD2	TRBV28	TRBJ2-7	few	CASSLVAGDHEQYF	TGTGCCAGCAGTTTAGTGGCGGGAGACCACGAGCAGTACTTC
TRBD1	TRBV6-5	TRBJ1-2	once	CASSRDGQGNYGYTF	TGTGCCAGCAGCCGAGACGGACAGGGCAACTATGGCTACACCTTC
NA	TRBV5-4	TRBJ1-1	NA	CASSLWTGGGGKEAFF	TGTGCCAGCAGCTTGTGGACCGGGGGAGGGGGAAAAGAAGCTTTCTTT
NA	TRBV7-9	TRBJ1-1	NA	CASSLEILGGTPEAFF	TGTGCCAGCAGCTTAGAAATTCTGGGAGGGACGCCTGAAGCTTTCTTT
NA	TRBV5-1	TRBJ2-2	NA	CASSLVAGRAGELFF	TGCGCCAGCAGCTTGGTGGCGGGGCGCGCCGGGGAGCTGTTTTTT
TRBD1	TRBV19	TRBJ1-2	NA	CATPDRSGGYTF	TGTGCCACCCCGGACAGGAGTGGTGGCTACACCTTC
TRBD1	TRBV15	TRBJ1-2	NA	CATSTHGTANYGYTF	TGTGCCACCAGCACTCACGGGACAGCTAACTATGGCTACACCTTC
TRBD2	TRBV25-1	TRBJ2-1	NA	CASRVAGGEQFF	TGTGCCAGCAGAGTAGCGGGCGGTGAGCAGTTCTTC